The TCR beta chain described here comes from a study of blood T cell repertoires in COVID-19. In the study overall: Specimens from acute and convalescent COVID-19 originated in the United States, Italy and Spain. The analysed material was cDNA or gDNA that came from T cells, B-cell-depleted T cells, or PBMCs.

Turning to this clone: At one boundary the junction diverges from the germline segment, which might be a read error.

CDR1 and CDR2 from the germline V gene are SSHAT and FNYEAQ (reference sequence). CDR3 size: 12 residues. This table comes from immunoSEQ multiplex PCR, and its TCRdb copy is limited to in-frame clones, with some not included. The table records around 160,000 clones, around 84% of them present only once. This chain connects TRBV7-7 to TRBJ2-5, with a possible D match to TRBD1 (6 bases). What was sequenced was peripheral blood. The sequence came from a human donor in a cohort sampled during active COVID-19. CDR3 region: CASSRTAGAQYF. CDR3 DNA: TGTGCTAGCAGCCGGACAGCCGGGGCCCAGTACTTC.